The clone carrying this TCR beta chain was found many times. Its antigen remains unidentified. This entry comes from a study of T cells in Graves' hyperthyroidism and ophthalmopathy. General study results and limits: Researchers found most expanded thyroid clonotypes above 0.001 in blood as well.

Using RNA transcripts as the source, TCR beta CDR3 regions were amplified. Using the HTBI primer set, a first-round RT-PCR was run on the TCR CDR3. TCRdb called the multiplex PCR reads again in MiXCR, with one record for every CDR3 protein. Of approximately 520,000 distinct CDR3 sequences listed, 20% are singletons. Exclusions: uncontrolled infection, other autoimmune disease, pregnancy, lactation. Diagnostic assessment was based on clinical symptoms, serum thyroxine and TRAb, thyroid ultrasound and orbital computed tomography. Trimming took off 0 bases at V and 4 bases at J, with 13 bases between the two ends. This CDR3 region has 15 residues. Per the germline V gene, CDR1 is GTSNPN and CDR2 is SVGIG (reference sequence).

The chain links TRBV30 to TRBJ1-5; D remains ambiguous. The specimen sequenced was blood. This receptor was taken from a young man with Graves' hyperthyroidism. CDR3 residues: CAWSVHGVRNQPQHF. CDR3 nucleotides: TGTGCCTGGAGTGTACATGGGGTTCGGAATCAGCCCCAGCATTTT.